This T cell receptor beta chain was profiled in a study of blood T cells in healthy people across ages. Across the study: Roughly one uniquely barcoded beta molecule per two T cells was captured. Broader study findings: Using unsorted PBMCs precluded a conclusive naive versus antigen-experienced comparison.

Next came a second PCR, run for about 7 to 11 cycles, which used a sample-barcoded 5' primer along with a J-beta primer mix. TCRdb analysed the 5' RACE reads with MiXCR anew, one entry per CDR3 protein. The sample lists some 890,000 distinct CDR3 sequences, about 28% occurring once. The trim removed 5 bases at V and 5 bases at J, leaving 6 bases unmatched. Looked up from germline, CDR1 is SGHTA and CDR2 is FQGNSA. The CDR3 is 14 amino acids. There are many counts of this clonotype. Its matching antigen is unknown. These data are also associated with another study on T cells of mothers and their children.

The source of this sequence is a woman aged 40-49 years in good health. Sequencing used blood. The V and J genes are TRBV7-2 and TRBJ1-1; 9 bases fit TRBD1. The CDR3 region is CASSMTGGRTEAFF. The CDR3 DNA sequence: TGTGCCAGCAGCATGACAGGGGGGAGAACTGAAGCTTTCTTT.